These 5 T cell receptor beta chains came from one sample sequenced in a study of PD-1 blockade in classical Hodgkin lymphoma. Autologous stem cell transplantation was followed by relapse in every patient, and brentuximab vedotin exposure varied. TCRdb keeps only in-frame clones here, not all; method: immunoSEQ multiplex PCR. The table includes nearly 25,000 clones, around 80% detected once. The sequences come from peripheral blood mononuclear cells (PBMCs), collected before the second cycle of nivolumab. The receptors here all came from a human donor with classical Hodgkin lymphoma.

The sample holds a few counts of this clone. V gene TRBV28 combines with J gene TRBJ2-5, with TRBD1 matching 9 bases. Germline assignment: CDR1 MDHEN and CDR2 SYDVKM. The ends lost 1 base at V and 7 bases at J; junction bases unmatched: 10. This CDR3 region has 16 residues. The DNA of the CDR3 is TGTGCCAGCAGTTTATCGGGACAGGGATCATCAGGGACCCAGTACTTC. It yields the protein CASSLSGQGSSGTQYF.

CDR3 sequence (DNA): TGTGCCAGCAGGGCAAGAGACAATGAGCAGTTCTTC. This sequence encodes CASRARDNEQFF. V usage is TRBV6-1 and J usage is TRBJ2-1, with D unclear. In germline, CDR1 is MNHNS, CDR2 SASEGT. V was trimmed by 6 bases and J by 5 bases, leaving 8 bases between them. The CDR3 is made up of 12 amino acids.

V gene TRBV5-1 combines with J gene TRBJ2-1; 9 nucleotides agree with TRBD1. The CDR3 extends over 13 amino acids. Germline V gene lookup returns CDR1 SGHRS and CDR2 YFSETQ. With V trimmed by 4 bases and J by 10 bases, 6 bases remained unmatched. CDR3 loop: CASSRRDRDEQFF. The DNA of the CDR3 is TGCGCCAGCAGCCGCCGGGACAGGGACGAGCAGTTCTTC. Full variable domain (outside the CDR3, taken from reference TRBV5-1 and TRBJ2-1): KAGVTQTPRYLIKTRGQQVTLSCSPISGHRSVSWYQQTPGQGLQFLFEYFSETQRNKGNFPGRFSGRQFSNSRSEMNVSTLELGDSALYLCASSRRDRDEQFFGPGTRLTVL.

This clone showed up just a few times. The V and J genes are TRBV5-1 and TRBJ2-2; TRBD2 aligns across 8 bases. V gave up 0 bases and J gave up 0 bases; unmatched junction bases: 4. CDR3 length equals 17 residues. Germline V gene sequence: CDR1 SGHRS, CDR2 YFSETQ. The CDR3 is CASSLDPGLANTGELFF. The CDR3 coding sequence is TGCGCCAGCAGCTTGGATCCGGGACTAGCGAACACCGGGGAGCTGTTTTTT.

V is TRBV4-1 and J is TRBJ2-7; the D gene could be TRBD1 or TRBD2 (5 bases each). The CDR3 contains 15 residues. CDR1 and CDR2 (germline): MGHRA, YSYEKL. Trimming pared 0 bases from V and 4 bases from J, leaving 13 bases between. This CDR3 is CASSQDEGTMYEQYF. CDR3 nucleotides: TGCGCCAGCAGCCAAGATGAAGGGACGATGTACGAGCAGTACTTC.